The clone carrying this TCR beta chain was observed a single time. Its target is unknown. This sample is drawn from a study of Ad26.COV2.S vaccination and SARS-CoV-2 variants. Noted treatment: 15 to 20 received Ad26.COV2.S at low or high dose, single or two shots; about 5 received placebo; per-sample allocation not given. Samples analyzed were those drawn on day 63 after the first vaccine or placebo injection. Expression of Wuhan-strain SARS-CoV-2 spike came from the Ad26 vector that formed the vaccine. Sequenced by immunoSEQ multiplex PCR; TCRdb stores in-frame clones only, minus some. Among hundreds of thousands of clones listed, approximately 90% were seen once. Regarding the study as a whole: Non-spike TCR breadth was similar in vaccine and placebo recipients.

This CDR3 contains 14 residues. Per germline, CDR1 MNHEY and CDR2 SVGEGT. V shed 4 bases and J 5 bases; nucleotides not matched to a gene: 4. The chain is built from TRBV6-2 or TRBV6-3 and TRBJ2-1; TRBD1 aligns across 8 bases. The source material was peripheral blood, sampled in a trial of Ad26.COV2.S vaccine versus placebo. The receptor's source is a person aged 18-65 years who received the Ad26.COV2.S COVID-19 vaccine or a placebo. The CDR3 sequence: CASSSDRVNNEQFF. CDR3 sequence (DNA): TGTGCCAGCAGTTCGGACAGGGTGAACAATGAGCAGTTCTTC.